This entry is about one TCR beta chain. Germline values: CDR1 MNHEY, CDR2 SMNVEV (reference sequence). Trimming removed 6 bases from V and 6 bases from J; junction bases left unmatched: 12. The CDR3 totals 15 residues. This specimen belongs to a study of blood T cell repertoires in COVID-19. About the research overall: Specimens from acute and convalescent COVID-19 originated in the United States, Italy and Spain. T cells, B-cell-depleted T cells, or PBMCs supplied cDNA or gDNA.

Produced via immunoSEQ multiplex PCR; TCRdb's table is partial and in-frame only. The sample records hundreds of thousands of clones, around 91% being singletons. Participants' own reports of clinical history determined their cohort assignment. The specimen was PBMCs or T cells enriched from blood (not recorded which). The V and J genes are TRBV27 and TRBJ2-7; 9 positions match TRBD1. This sequence originates from a man aged 30 to 45 who had recovered from COVID-19. This chain's CDR3 is CASRTTGQGSREQYF. The CDR3 nucleotides are TGTGCCAGCAGAACTACGGGACAGGGAAGCCGCGAGCAGTACTTC.